This TCR beta chain was identified in a study of OX40 agonist ivuxolimab in advanced cancers. Whole-study context: Earlier treatment with anti-PD-1, anti-PD-L1 or anti-CTLA-4 was permitted, and around 36% had received some.

Only in-frame clones appear in the TCRdb table, and some are missing; sequencing was by immunoSEQ multiplex PCR. The data hold 9,500 to 10,000 clones, with roughly 90% observed a single time. Trimming left V 5 bases short and J 5 bases short, with 12 bases between. This CDR3 region has 13 residues. The V gene's germline CDR1 is GTSNPN and CDR2 SVGIG (reference sequence). Overall study findings and caveats: The study observed clonal expansion of CD4+ and CD8+ blood T cells by week 6 at 0.1 to 3.0 mg/kg.

To note about this clone: Antigen: not known.

The receptor was isolated from an adult with an advanced solid tumor such as melanoma, head and neck, liver or kidney cancer. The chain is built from TRBV30 and TRBJ1-4, with D tentatively TRBD1 (5 bases). The material was CD4+ or CD8+ T cells sorted from blood, obtained in a trial of the OX40 agonist ivuxolimab. The CDR3 DNA sequence: TGTGCCTGGGACGACAGCTTAAATGAAAAACTGTTTTTT. It yields the protein CAWDDSLNEKLFF.